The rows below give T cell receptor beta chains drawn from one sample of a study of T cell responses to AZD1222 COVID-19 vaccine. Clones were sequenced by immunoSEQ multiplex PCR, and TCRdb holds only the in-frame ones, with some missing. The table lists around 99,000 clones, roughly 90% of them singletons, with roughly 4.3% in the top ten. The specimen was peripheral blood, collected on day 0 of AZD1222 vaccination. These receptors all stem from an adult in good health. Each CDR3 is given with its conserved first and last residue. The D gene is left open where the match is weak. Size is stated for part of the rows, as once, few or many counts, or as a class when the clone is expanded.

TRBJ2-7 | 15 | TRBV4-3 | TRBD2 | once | CASSQVPSGGHEQYF | TGCGCCAGCAGCCAAGTCCCTAGCGGGGGTCACGAGCAGTACTTC
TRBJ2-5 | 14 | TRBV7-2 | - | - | CASSLDGGSETQYF | TGTGCCAGCAGCTTAGATGGGGGTTCAGAGACCCAGTACTTC
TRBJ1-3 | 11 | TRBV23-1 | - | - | CASPPHNTIYF | TGCGCCAGCCCCCCACACAACACCATATATTTT
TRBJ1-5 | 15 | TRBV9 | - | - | CASSVSGSSNQPQHF | TGTGCCAGCAGCGTGAGCGGCAGCTCCAATCAGCCCCAGCATTTT
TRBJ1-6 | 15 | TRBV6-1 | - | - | CASSEIGSRDSPLHF | TGTGCCAGCAGTGAAATCGGTAGCCGGGATTCACCCCTCCACTTT
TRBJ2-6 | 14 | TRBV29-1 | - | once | CSAAQSSGANVLTF | TGCAGCGCGGCGCAGAGCTCTGGGGCCAACGTCCTGACTTTC
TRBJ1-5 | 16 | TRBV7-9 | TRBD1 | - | CASSPGQVDSNQPQHF | TGTGCCAGCAGCCCCGGACAGGTAGATAGCAATCAGCCCCAGCATTTT
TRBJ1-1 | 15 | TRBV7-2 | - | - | CASSLGGTVNTEAFF | TGTGCCAGCAGCTTAGGGGGGACGGTGAACACTGAAGCTTTCTTT
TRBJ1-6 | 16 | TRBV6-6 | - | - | CASSWARPGRESPLHF | TGTGCCAGCAGCTGGGCGAGGCCAGGGAGGGAATCACCCCTCCACTTT
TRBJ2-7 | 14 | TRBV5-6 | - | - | CASKTLDQTYEQYF | TGTGCCAGCAAGACTTTGGACCAGACCTACGAGCAGTACTTC
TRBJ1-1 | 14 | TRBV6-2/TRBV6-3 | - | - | CASSYSTVNTEAFF | TGTGCCAGCAGTTACTCTACAGTGAACACTGAAGCTTTCTTT
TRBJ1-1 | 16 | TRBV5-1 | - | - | CASSSGITGGHTEAFF | TGCGCCAGCAGCTCCGGAATTACCGGAGGACACACTGAAGCTTTCTTT
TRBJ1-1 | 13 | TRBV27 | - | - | CASSRGRGTEAFF | TGTGCCAGCAGTAGGGGCAGAGGCACTGAAGCTTTCTTT
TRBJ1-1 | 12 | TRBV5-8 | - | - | CASSFVNTEAFF | TGTGCCAGCAGCTTCGTGAACACTGAAGCTTTCTTT
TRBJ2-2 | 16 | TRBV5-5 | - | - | CASSLGLQANTGELFF | TGTGCCAGCAGCTTGGGCCTACAGGCGAACACCGGGGAGCTGTTTTTT
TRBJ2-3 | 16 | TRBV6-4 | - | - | CASSDSIATSTDTQYF | TGTGCCAGCAGTGACTCGATAGCAACTAGCACAGATACGCAGTATTTT
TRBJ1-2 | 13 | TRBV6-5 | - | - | CASSYSGVYGYTF | TGTGCCAGCAGTTACTCGGGGGTCTATGGCTACACCTTC
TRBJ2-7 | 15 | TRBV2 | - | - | CASSSLRGDSYEQYF | TGTGCCAGCAGCTCCTTAAGGGGGGATTCCTACGAGCAGTACTTC
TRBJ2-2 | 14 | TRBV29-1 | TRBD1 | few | CSVGQGERAGELFF | TGCAGCGTCGGACAGGGGGAAAGGGCCGGGGAGCTGTTTTTT
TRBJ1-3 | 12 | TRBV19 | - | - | CASSIPGNTIYF | TGTGCCAGTAGTATACCTGGAAACACCATATATTTT
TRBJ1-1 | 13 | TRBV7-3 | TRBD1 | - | CASSAYRGTEAFF | TGTGCCAGCAGCGCCTACAGGGGCACTGAAGCTTTCTTT
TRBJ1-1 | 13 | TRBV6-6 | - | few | CASSTGSNTEAFF | TGTGCCAGCAGTACAGGGTCGAACACTGAAGCTTTCTTT
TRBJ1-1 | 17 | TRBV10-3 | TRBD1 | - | CAISETHVDRPNTEAFF | TGTGCCATCAGTGAAACCCACGTGGACAGGCCGAACACTGAAGCTTTCTTT
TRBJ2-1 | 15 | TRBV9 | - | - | CASSVSGGISHEQFF | TGTGCCAGCAGCGTTTCTGGCGGGATATCGCATGAGCAGTTCTTC
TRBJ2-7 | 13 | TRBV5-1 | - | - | CASSLEVAYEQYF | TGCGCCAGCAGCTTGGAAGTGGCCTACGAGCAGTACTTC
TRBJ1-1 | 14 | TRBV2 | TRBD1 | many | CASRGTGTGGVAFF | TGTGCCAGCAGGGGGACCGGGACAGGGGGTGTAGCTTTCTTT
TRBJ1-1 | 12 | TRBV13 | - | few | CAGAQGNTEAFF | TGTGCCGGGGCCCAGGGGAACACTGAAGCTTTCTTT
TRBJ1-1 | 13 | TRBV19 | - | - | CASRIGADTEAFF | TGTGCCAGTCGAATTGGGGCCGACACTGAAGCTTTCTTT
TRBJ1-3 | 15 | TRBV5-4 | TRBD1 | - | CASSMWTGNGNTIYF | TGTGCCAGCAGCATGTGGACAGGGAACGGAAACACCATATATTTT
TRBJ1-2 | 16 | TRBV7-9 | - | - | CASSLVSGGIDYGYTF | TGTGCCAGCAGCTTAGTATCGGGGGGCATCGACTATGGCTACACCTTC
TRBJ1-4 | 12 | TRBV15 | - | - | CATSRSNEKLFF | TGTGCCACCAGCAGATCGAATGAAAAACTGTTTTTT
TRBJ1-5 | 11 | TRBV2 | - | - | CASSDGQPQHF | TGTGCCAGCAGTGATGGGCAGCCCCAGCATTTT
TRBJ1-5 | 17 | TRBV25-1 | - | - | CASSASAGIFSNQPQHF | TGTGCCAGCAGTGCCTCAGCAGGTATTTTTAGCAATCAGCCCCAGCATTTT
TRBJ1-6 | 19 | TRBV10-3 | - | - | CAISESPPSGSSYNSPLHF | TGTGCCATCAGTGAGTCACCCCCTTCGGGTAGCTCCTATAATTCACCCCTCCACTTT
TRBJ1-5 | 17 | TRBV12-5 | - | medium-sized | CASGLDSPVGSNQPQHF | TGTGCTAGTGGTTTGGATTCCCCCGTCGGAAGCAATCAGCCCCAGCATTTT
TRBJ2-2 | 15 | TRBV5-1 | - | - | CASSLAGANTGELFF | TGCGCCAGCAGCTTGGCTGGGGCGAACACCGGGGAGCTGTTTTTT
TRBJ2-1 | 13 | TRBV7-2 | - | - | CASSSWAHNEQFF | TGTGCCAGCAGCTCCTGGGCCCACAATGAGCAGTTCTTC
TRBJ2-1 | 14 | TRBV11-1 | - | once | CASSLRLGYNEQFF | TGTGCCAGCAGCTTACGACTAGGTTACAATGAGCAGTTCTTC
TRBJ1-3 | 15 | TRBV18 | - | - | CASSPSGGGGNTIYF | TGTGCCAGCTCACCCTCGGGCGGAGGTGGAAACACCATATATTTT
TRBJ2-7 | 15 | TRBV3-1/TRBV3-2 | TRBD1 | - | CASSPSTGSSYEQYF | TGTGCCAGCAGCCCATCGACAGGGAGCTCCTACGAGCAGTACTTC
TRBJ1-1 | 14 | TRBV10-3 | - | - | CAISEGTANTEAFF | TGTGCCATCAGTGAGGGGACGGCGAACACTGAAGCTTTCTTT
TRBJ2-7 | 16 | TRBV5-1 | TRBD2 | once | CASSLGGLAASYEQYF | TGCGCCAGCAGCTTGGGGGGACTAGCGGCCTCCTACGAGCAGTACTTC
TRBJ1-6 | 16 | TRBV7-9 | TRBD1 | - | CASSYRGRAYNSPLHF | TGTGCCAGCTCCTACAGGGGGCGCGCCTATAATTCACCCCTCCACTTT
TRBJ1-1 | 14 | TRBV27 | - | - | CASSRGQFNTEAFF | TGTGCCAGCAGCAGGGGACAATTCAACACTGAAGCTTTCTTT
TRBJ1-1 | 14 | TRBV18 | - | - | CASFPLVVDTEAFF | TGTGCCAGCTTTCCCCTAGTGGTGGACACTGAAGCTTTCTTT
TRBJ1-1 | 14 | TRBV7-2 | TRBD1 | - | CASTPGQVNTEAFF | TGTGCCAGCACCCCGGGACAGGTTAACACTGAAGCTTTCTTT
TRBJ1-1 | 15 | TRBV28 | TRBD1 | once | CASSLPGQGNTEAFF | TGTGCCAGCAGTTTGCCGGGACAGGGAAACACTGAAGCTTTCTTT
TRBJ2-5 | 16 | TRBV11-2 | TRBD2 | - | CASSLELASGRETQYF | TGTGCCAGCAGCTTAGAGTTGGCTAGCGGCCGAGAGACCCAGTACTTC
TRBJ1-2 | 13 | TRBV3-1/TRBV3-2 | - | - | CASSPSASYGYTF | TGTGCCAGCAGCCCATCGGCTTCCTATGGCTACACCTTC
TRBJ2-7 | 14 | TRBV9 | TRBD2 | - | CASSVAGGGREQYF | TGTGCCAGCAGCGTTGCGGGAGGAGGAAGAGAGCAGTACTTC
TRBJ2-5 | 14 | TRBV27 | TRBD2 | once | CASSRQRGRETQYF | TGTGCCAGCAGTCGTCAGCGGGGGCGGGAGACCCAGTACTTC
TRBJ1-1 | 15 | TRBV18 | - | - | CASSRGLERTTEAFF | TGTGCCAGCTCACGTGGACTAGAAAGAACCACTGAAGCTTTCTTT
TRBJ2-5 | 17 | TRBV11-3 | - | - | CASSLALGGNGGETQYF | TGTGCCAGCAGCTTAGCACTCGGCGGGAATGGTGGAGAGACCCAGTACTTC
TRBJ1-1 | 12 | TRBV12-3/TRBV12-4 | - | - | CASTHPGTEAFF | TGTGCCAGCACCCACCCGGGCACTGAAGCTTTCTTT
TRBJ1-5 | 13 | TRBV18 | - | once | CASSPHRDQPQHF | TGTGCCAGCTCACCTCACAGGGATCAGCCCCAGCATTTT